This T cell receptor (beta chain) comes out of a study of a mutant IDH1 vaccine in newly diagnosed glioma. Study-level information: Previous treatment comprised radiotherapy, temozolomide, or both, mostly both.

Data came from immunoSEQ multiplex PCR; TCRdb stores just in-frame clones and leaves some out. This sample has some 120,000 clones; over 75% occur once, and the top ten carry under 5.5%. Overall study findings and caveats: Immune responses induced by vaccination arose in about 93% of the patients. Pseudoprogression seemingly bore no relation to changes in top peripheral T cell clonotypes.

Time point described: week 11, during vaccination. A 20-mer mutant IDH1 peptide at 300 ug was injected subcutaneously with topical imiquimod. New WHO grade 3 or 4 astrocytomas that were IDH1-mutant and ATRX-lost had been found in donors. This clone has just one count. What it binds is unknown. In germline, CDR1 is SQVTM, CDR2 ANQGSEA. Trimming took 7 bases from V and 0 from J, leaving 6 bases between them. This CDR3 has 11 amino acids. This TCR came from a man aged 40-50 years with glioma. The material was PBMCs, obtained from a glioma patient whose treatment included an IDH1 peptide vaccine. The V call is TRBV29-1, the J call TRBJ1-1; D perhaps matches TRBD1 (5 bases). The CDR3 protein is CSATVNTEAFF. CDR3 nucleotide sequence: TGCAGCGCGACAGTGAACACTGAAGCTTTCTTT.